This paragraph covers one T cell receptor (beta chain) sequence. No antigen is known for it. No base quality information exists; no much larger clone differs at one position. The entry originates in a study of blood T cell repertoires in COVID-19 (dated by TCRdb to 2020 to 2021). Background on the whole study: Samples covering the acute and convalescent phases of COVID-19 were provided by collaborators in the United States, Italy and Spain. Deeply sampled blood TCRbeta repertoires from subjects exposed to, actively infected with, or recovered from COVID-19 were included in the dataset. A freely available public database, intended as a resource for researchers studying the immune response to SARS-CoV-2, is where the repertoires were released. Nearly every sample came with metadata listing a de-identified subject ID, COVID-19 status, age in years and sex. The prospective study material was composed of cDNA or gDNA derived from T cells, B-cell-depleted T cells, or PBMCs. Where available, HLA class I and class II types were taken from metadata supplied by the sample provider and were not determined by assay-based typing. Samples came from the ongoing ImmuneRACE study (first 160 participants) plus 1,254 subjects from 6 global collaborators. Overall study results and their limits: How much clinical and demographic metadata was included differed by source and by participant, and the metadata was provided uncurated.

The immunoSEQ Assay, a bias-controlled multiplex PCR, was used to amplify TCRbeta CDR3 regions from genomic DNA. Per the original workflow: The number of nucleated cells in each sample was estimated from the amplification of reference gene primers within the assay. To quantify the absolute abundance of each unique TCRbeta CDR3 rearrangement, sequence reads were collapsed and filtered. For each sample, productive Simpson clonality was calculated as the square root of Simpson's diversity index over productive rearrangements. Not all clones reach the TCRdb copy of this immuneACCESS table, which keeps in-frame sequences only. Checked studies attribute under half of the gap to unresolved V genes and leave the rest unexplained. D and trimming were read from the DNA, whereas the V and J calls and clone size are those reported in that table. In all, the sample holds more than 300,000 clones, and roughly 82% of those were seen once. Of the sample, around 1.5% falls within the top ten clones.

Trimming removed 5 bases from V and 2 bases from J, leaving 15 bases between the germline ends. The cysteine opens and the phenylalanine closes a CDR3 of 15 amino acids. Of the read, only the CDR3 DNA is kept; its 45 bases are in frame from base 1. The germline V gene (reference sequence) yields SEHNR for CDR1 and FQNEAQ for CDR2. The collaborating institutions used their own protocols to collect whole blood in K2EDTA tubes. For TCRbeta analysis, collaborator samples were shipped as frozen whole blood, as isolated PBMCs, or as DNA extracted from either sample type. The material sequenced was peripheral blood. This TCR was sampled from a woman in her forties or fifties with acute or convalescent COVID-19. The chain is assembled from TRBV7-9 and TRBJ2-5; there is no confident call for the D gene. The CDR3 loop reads CASSKYNKKQETQYF. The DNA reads TGTGCCAGCAGCAAGTACAACAAAAAGCAAGAGACCCAGTACTTC.